This T cell receptor (beta chain) was sequenced in a study of CXCR3-negative and CXCR3-positive naive CD8 T cells. Triplicates of over 250,000 cells were sorted from each CD8+ T cell subset. Points on this clonotype: Its target is not known.

This CDR3 has 15 amino acids. In germline, CDR1 is SGHVS, CDR2 FQNEAQ. Findings and caveats of the study: Naive cells with CXCR3 showed TRB CDR3s that were more hydrophobic than those in CXCR3-negative naive cells.

The TRB libraries of cDNA were built by UMI-labeled 5' RACE. TCRdb reanalyzed the 5' RACE reads and collapses them to one entry per CDR3 protein, without DNA. The data include some 64,000 distinct CDR3 sequences; the top ten clones carry about 0.78%. Input material: naive CXCR3+ CD8+ T cells from blood. Subset indicated: CD45RO-CCR7+CD27+CD95- naive CD8+ T cells expressing CXCR3 (TNR3+). The J gene is TRBJ2-1, the V gene TRBV7-8; TCRdb calls TRBD2, which cannot be checked without DNA. The receptor comes from a human donor in good health. Some clones in this sample may be carry-over from other donors' samples. The CDR3 spells CASSHRGGRYNEQFF.